Below, one TCR beta chain is given with its context. Antigen specificity is unknown. Enrolled hyperthyroidism patients had a new diagnosis, a duration under 2 months, and an age of 18 to 65. RNA transcripts provided the template for amplifying TCR beta CDR3 regions. After a first-round RT-PCR with HTBI primers, a second-round multiplex PCR was run. TCRdb recomputed calls from the multiplex PCR reads with MiXCR, one row per CDR3 protein. This sample has 400,000 or so distinct CDR3 sequences, with approximately 15% found just once. This CDR3 comprises 15 residues. Germline CDR1 SGHDT, CDR2 YYEEEE. Trimming left V 0 bases short and J 7 bases short, with 14 bases between. The sample originates from a study of Graves' ophthalmopathy and Graves' hyperthyroidism. Whole-study findings and limits: Most expanded clonotypes in thyroid above 0.001 frequency also showed up in blood. An 81.08% specificity and roughly 90% sensitivity were achieved by a 13-signature model that separated ophthalmopathy from stable hyperthyroidism.

The source is a woman aged 18-29 years with stable Graves' hyperthyroidism. The sample comprised peripheral blood. The chain has TRBV5-6 and TRBJ1-5, with no clear D. In DNA form, the CDR3 reads TGTGCCAGCAGCTTGGCGGGCACGCGACGCCAGCCCCAGCATTTT. Translation gives CASSLAGTRRQPQHF.